Below are 21 T cell receptor beta chains sequenced from a single sample in a study of blood T cell repertoires in COVID-19. Clones were read by immunoSEQ multiplex PCR, and TCRdb kept only the in-frame ones, dropping some. The table shows some 370,000 clones, with more than 70% occurring only once. The sample consisted of peripheral blood. The source of these receptors is a man aged 40-50 years with acute or convalescent COVID-19.

This clone has only one observation. The chain links TRBV6-4 to TRBJ2-3; 8 positions match TRBD2. V lost 3 bases, J lost 3 bases, and 8 bases stayed unmatched. This CDR3 is built from 16 residues. Germline CDR1 MRHNA, CDR2 SNTAGT. CDR3 amino acids: CASSEAGSSGTDTQYF. DNA for the CDR3: TGTGCCAGCAGTGAGGCGGGTTCTAGCGGGACAGATACGCAGTATTTT.

The gene calls are TRBV28 and TRBJ2-5; weak D call: TRBD2 (7 bases). The CDR3 is made up of 15 amino acids. Looked up from germline, CDR1 is MDHEN and CDR2 is SYDVKM. Trimming removed 5 bases at V and 4 bases at J, with 17 bases between. CDR3 region: CASSLRRGGRETQYF. CDR3 bases: TGTGCCAGCAGTCTCAGGAGGGGGGGCCGAGAGACCCAGTACTTC.

This chain connects TRBV6-1 to TRBJ1-5; D unresolved. V was pared by 2 bases and J by 6 bases, with 8 bases between. In germline, CDR1 is MNHNS, CDR2 SASEGT. CDR3 size: 13 residues. CDR3 in amino acids: CASSEPSGQPQHF. Here the CDR3 DNA reads TGTGCCAGCAGTGAACCCTCCGGTCAGCCCCAGCATTTT.

The V call is TRBV28, the J call TRBJ1-5, with a tentative D call TRBD1 (6 bases). Looked up from germline, CDR1 is MDHEN and CDR2 is SYDVKM. Trimming removed 5 bases at V and 6 bases at J, with 26 bases between. The CDR3 covers 18 residues. The CDR3 bases are TGTGCCAGCAGTGAGGGGTGGGGGGGCCCCAACCTAATTCAGCCCCAGCATTTT. Encoded protein: CASSEGWGGPNLIQPQHF.

The chain carries TRBV6-5 and TRBJ1-1; D gene uncertain. The CDR3 contains 15 residues. CDR1 is MNHEY, CDR2 SVGAGI, per germline. The V and J ends lost 5 bases and 2 bases respectively, with 15 bases between them. CDR3 region: CASSLGGPINTEAFF. The CDR3 DNA is TGTGCCAGCAGTCTTGGAGGACCGATAAACACTGAAGCTTTCTTT.

V is TRBV4-3 and J is TRBJ1-2, with TRBD1 as a possible D gene (5 bases). V gave up 3 bases and J gave up 3 bases, with 14 bases separating them. The CDR3 consists of 15 residues. Per germline, CDR1 LGHNA and CDR2 YSLEER. CDR3 region: CASSQSREGYYGYTF. CDR3 sequence (DNA): TGCGCCAGCAGCCAGTCCAGGGAGGGTTACTATGGCTACACCTTC.

The chain uses TRBV19 and TRBJ2-1; D is possibly TRBD2 (6 bases). V was shortened by 11 bases and J by 5 bases, with 13 bases between the two germline ends. The CDR3 runs 12 residues. Germline loops: CDR1 LNHDA, CDR2 SQIVND (reference sequence). In DNA form, the CDR3 reads TGTGCCGCCGGCGGGATCGACAATGAGCAGTTCTTC. Protein: CAAGGIDNEQFF.

The chain links TRBV6-5 to TRBJ1-2, with D unresolved. The V gene's germline CDR1 is MNHEY and CDR2 SVGAGI. The CDR3 has 11 residues. Deletions cut 8 bases from V and 8 bases from J, with 12 bases between. The CDR3 sequence is CASGRRMGYTF. The CDR3 nucleotides are TGTGCCAGCGGCCGGCGGATGGGCTACACCTTC.

The table lists this clone with a count of one. CDR3 DNA: TGTGCCAGCAGTTTTTGGGACAGGAACTCACCCCTCCACTTT. Its protein is CASSFWDRNSPLHF. The rearrangement uses TRBV6-2 or TRBV6-3 and TRBJ1-6, with TRBD1 identical over 8 bases. CDR1 and CDR2 (germline): MNHEY, SVGEGT. V dropped 4 bases and J dropped 10; count of bases not matched to a gene: 6. CDR3 size: 14 residues.

The chain carries TRBV29-1 and TRBJ2-5; D is perhaps TRBD2 (5 bases). Between the trimmed V and J ends, which lost 2 bases and 3 bases, there was a span of 7 bases. This CDR3 is 12 amino acids long. The germline CDR1 and CDR2 sequences are SQVTM and ANQGSEA. CDR3 protein: CSVELAKETQYF. Here the CDR3 DNA reads TGCAGCGTTGAATTAGCGAAAGAGACCCAGTACTTC.

This clone was recorded once. The gene calls are TRBV13 and TRBJ2-5; D remains unclear. Germline V CDR1 and CDR2: PRHDT, FYEKMQ (reference sequence). V was cut by 3 bases and J by 0 bases, with 5 bases left in between. CDR3 size: 13 residues. The CDR3 nucleotides read TGTGCCAGCAGCTTCCAGAACCAAGAGACCCAGTACTTC. As protein: CASSFQNQETQYF.

This clone has a single count. This chain uses TRBV6-6 with TRBJ2-1; 8 positions agree with TRBD1. Germline assignment: CDR1 MNHNY and CDR2 SVGAGI (reference sequence). There are 15 residues in the CDR3. The J segment lost 9 bases and the V segment lost 7 bases, leaving 14 bases of the junction unmatched. The CDR3 DNA sequence: TGTGCCAGCAATCCAACCAAGGACAGGGTCAGTGAGCAGTTCTTC. This translates into CASNPTKDRVSEQFF.

The rearrangement uses TRBV4-1 and TRBJ2-1, with TRBD2 identical over 9 bases. CDR3 size: 16 residues. Germline trimming cut 2 bases from V and 5 bases from J; bases unmatched to any gene: 7. The germline V gene encodes CDR1 MGHRA and CDR2 YSYEKL. The CDR3 region has the DNA TGCGCCAGCAGCCAAACATCGGGACTAGCTCACAATGAGCAGTTCTTC. Translating gives CASSQTSGLAHNEQFF.

The chain couples TRBV29-1 to TRBJ1-5; D uncertain. The CDR3 is made up of 13 amino acids. The germline CDR1 and CDR2 sequences are SQVTM and ANQGSEA. The ends were cut back, 4 bases at V and 1 base at J, with 8 bases in the middle. CDR3 loop: CSVVQSSNQPQHF. The CDR3 nucleotides are TGCAGCGTTGTACAGTCAAGCAATCAGCCCCAGCATTTT.

This clone was seen a single time. The chain employs TRBV28 and TRBJ1-2, with D possibly TRBD1 on 5 matching bases. V lost 5 bases and J 5 bases, leaving 12 bases between the germline ends. The CDR3 is made up of 13 amino acids. From germline, CDR1 is MDHEN and CDR2 SYDVKM. CDR3 in amino acids: CASSISRVYGYTF. The CDR3 DNA reads TGTGCCAGCAGTATATCCAGGGTTTATGGCTACACCTTC.

Regarding this clone: Its ends do not fully match the called genes, so a read error is possible. This chain's CDR3 is CASSPEPGAGNIQYF. DNA for the CDR3: TGTGCTAGCAGCCCCGAGCCAGGGGCTGGTAACATTCAGTACTTC. The V and J genes are TRBV7-7 and TRBJ2-4; D perhaps matches TRBD1 (6 bases). This CDR3 contains 15 residues. Per germline, CDR1 SSHAT and CDR2 FNYEAQ (reference sequence).

This clone was counted a few times. The chain carries TRBV2 and TRBJ2-7; 7 nucleotides line up with TRBD2. The CDR3 is 16 amino acids. Germline V gene sequence: CDR1 SNHLY, CDR2 FYNNEI. V was pared by 6 bases and J by 2 bases, with 13 bases of the junction left unmatched. DNA for the CDR3: TGTGCCAGCAGCTCAATTCGGGGGGAACAGGCCTACGAGCAGTACTTC. Encoded protein: CASSSIRGEQAYEQYF. Using reference TRBV2 and TRBJ2-7 for the parts outside the CDR3, the full variable domain is EPEVTQTPSHQVTQMGQEVILRCVPISNHLYFYWYRQILGQKVEFLVSFYNNEISEKSEIFDDQFSVERPDGSNFTLKIRSTKLEDSAMYFCASSSIRGEQAYEQYFGPGTRLTVT.

V and J are TRBV2 and TRBJ1-1; D is ambiguous. The CDR3 spans 13 residues. Trimming shortened V by 6 bases and J by 4 bases, and 12 bases separated the two germline ends. Germline CDR1 reads SNHLY; CDR2 reads FYNNEI. The DNA of the CDR3 is TGTGCCAGCAGGCAAGGAGAAAGCACTGAAGCTTTCTTT. It encodes CASRQGESTEAFF.

The chain uses TRBV2 and TRBJ1-1; 7 bases align to TRBD1. V lost 5 bases, J lost 1 base, and 4 bases stayed unmatched. The CDR3 extends over 14 amino acids. The V gene's germline CDR1 is SNHLY and CDR2 FYNNEI. DNA of the CDR3: TGTGCCAGCAGTCCTCAGGGGGGGAACACTGAAGCTTTCTTT. Translation gives CASSPQGGNTEAFF. The full variable domain, in which reference TRBV2 and TRBJ1-1 provide the parts outside the CDR3, is EPEVTQTPSHQVTQMGQEVILRCVPISNHLYFYWYRQILGQKVEFLVSFYNNEISEKSEIFDDQFSVERPDGSNFTLKIRSTKLEDSAMYFCASSPQGGNTEAFFGQGTRLTVV.

V usage is TRBV28 and J usage is TRBJ1-1, with D possibly matching TRBD1 (5 bases). The germline V gene encodes CDR1 MDHEN and CDR2 SYDVKM. The V end was cut by 7 bases, the J end by 4 bases, with 22 bases between. This CDR3 region has 16 residues. The CDR3 loop reads CASTVSRGSVTTEAFF. The CDR3, as DNA: TGTGCCAGCACCGTATCCCGGGGGAGTGTAACCACTGAAGCTTTCTTT.

In its sample, this clone was seen once. The CDR3 here is CASSELVTYEQYF. CDR3 coding DNA: TGTGCCAGCAGTGAACTAGTCACCTACGAGCAGTACTTC. V usage is TRBV6-1 and J usage is TRBJ2-7; no clear D gene. Trimming shortened V by 2 bases and J by 2 bases, and 7 bases separated the two germline ends. The CDR3 extends over 13 amino acids. CDR1 and CDR2 (germline): MNHNS, SASEGT.